Listed below are T cell receptor beta chains from one sample, sequenced in a study of shared clonotypes between healthy human individuals. Clones were read by immunoSEQ multiplex PCR, and TCRdb kept only the in-frame ones, dropping some. The table includes about 580,000 clones, roughly 98% detected once. Sequencing used naive CD8+ T cells sorted from blood. All receptors come from a man aged 25-45 years in good health. CDR3s include the opening cysteine and the closing phenylalanine or tryptophan. D genes are given only for firm matches. The size field is filled for only some rows; it gives once, few, many or a size class.

size: once; D: TRBD1; J: TRBJ2-2; V: TRBV7-7; CDR3: CASSPSPGQGRIGELFF; DNA: TGTGCCAGCAGCCCTTCCCCGGGACAGGGGCGAATCGGGGAGCTGTTTTTT
size: NA; D: TRBD1; J: TRBJ2-7; V: TRBV5-5; CDR3: CASKLGTGLLTYEQYF; DNA: TGTGCCAGCAAACTCGGGACAGGATTGTTAACCTACGAGCAGTACTTC
size: NA; D: NA; J: TRBJ2-7; V: TRBV7-9; CDR3: CASSLGRTGSYEQYF; DNA: TGTGCCAGCAGCTTAGGACGTACCGGTTCCTACGAGCAGTACTTC
size: NA; D: NA; J: TRBJ2-7; V: TRBV2; CDR3: CASSEHGRTPYEQYF; DNA: TGTGCCAGCAGTGAACACGGCAGGACCCCGTACGAGCAGTACTTC
size: once; D: NA; J: TRBJ2-3; V: TRBV9; CDR3: CASSDGSSTDTQYF; DNA: TGTGCCAGCAGCGACGGGAGTTCGACAGATACGCAGTATTTT
size: NA; D: NA; J: TRBJ2-1; V: TRBV9; CDR3: CASSPPRLDEQFF; DNA: TGTGCCAGCAGCCCCCCGCGACTCGATGAGCAGTTCTTC
size: NA; D: TRBD2; J: TRBJ2-5; V: TRBV28; CDR3: CASSPGLAGGPYLETQYF; DNA: TGTGCCAGCTCCCCGGGACTAGCGGGAGGGCCTTATCTAGAGACCCAGTACTTC
size: NA; D: NA; J: TRBJ2-7; V: TRBV18; CDR3: CASSPDYEQYF; DNA: TGTGCCAGCTCACCGGACTACGAGCAGTACTTC
size: NA; D: NA; J: TRBJ1-1; V: TRBV11-2; CDR3: CASNSYPRDFTEAFF; DNA: TGTGCCAGCAACTCATACCCTCGGGACTTCACTGAAGCTTTCTTT
size: NA; D: NA; J: TRBJ2-3; V: TRBV6-1; CDR3: CASRRGFTDTQYF; DNA: TGTGCCAGCAGGAGGGGATTTACAGATACGCAGTATTTT
size: NA; D: NA; J: TRBJ2-7; V: TRBV6-1; CDR3: CASSDERSGRIAYEQYF; DNA: TGTGCCAGCAGTGATGAGCGCTCGGGGAGGATCGCCTACGAGCAGTACTTC
size: NA; D: NA; J: TRBJ2-7; V: TRBV2; CDR3: CASSDTLGMAYEQYF; DNA: TGTGCCAGCAGTGATACCCTGGGTATGGCCTACGAGCAGTACTTC
size: once; D: TRBD2; J: TRBJ2-5; V: TRBV6-6; CDR3: CASTAGGPETQYF; DNA: TGTGCCAGCACAGCGGGAGGCCCCGAGACCCAGTACTTC
size: NA; D: NA; J: TRBJ2-7; V: TRBV7-9; CDR3: CASSQELRLRAESSYEQYF; DNA: TGTGCCAGCAGCCAGGAGTTGAGGCTCCGGGCCGAAAGCTCCTACGAGCAGTACTTC
size: NA; D: NA; J: TRBJ1-1; V: TRBV28; CDR3: CASSLDFAGPTEAFF; DNA: TGTGCCAGCAGTTTAGATTTCGCAGGGCCCACTGAAGCTTTCTTT
size: NA; D: TRBD1; J: TRBJ2-3; V: TRBV5-1; CDR3: CASSPSGQPSTDTQYF; DNA: TGCGCCAGCAGCCCTTCGGGACAGCCTAGCACAGATACGCAGTATTTT
size: NA; D: NA; J: TRBJ2-7; V: TRBV9; CDR3: CASSVDGSVYEQYF; DNA: TGTGCCAGCAGCGTAGATGGTAGCGTCTACGAGCAGTACTTC
size: NA; D: NA; J: TRBJ2-7; V: TRBV2; CDR3: CASIREWASHEQYF; DNA: TGTGCCAGCATCCGGGAGTGGGCTTCCCACGAGCAGTACTTC
size: NA; D: NA; J: TRBJ2-5; V: TRBV18; CDR3: CASSPRETQYF; DNA: TGTGCCAGCTCACCACGCGAGACCCAGTACTTC
size: NA; D: NA; J: TRBJ2-3; V: TRBV5-4; CDR3: CASSFPSDHTRTDTQYF; DNA: TGTGCCAGCAGCTTCCCTAGCGACCACACGCGCACAGATACGCAGTATTTT
size: NA; D: NA; J: TRBJ2-3; V: TRBV5-5; CDR3: CASRPSTDTQYF; DNA: TGTGCCAGCAGGCCTAGCACAGATACGCAGTATTTT
size: NA; D: NA; J: TRBJ1-4; V: TRBV7-6; CDR3: CASSPGITNEKLFF; DNA: TGTGCCAGCAGCCCTGGGATAACTAATGAAAAACTGTTTTTT
size: NA; D: TRBD1; J: TRBJ1-2; V: TRBV6-5; CDR3: CASNLAGGRNYGYTF; DNA: TGTGCCAGCAACTTAGCAGGGGGCCGTAACTATGGCTACACCTTC
size: NA; D: TRBD1; J: TRBJ1-1; V: TRBV7-9; CDR3: CASSKTGGWDTEAFF; DNA: TGTGCCAGCAGCAAGACAGGGGGCTGGGACACTGAAGCTTTCTTT
size: NA; D: TRBD1; J: TRBJ2-7; V: TRBV4-2; CDR3: CASSQVGTGNNEQYF; DNA: TGTGCCAGCAGCCAAGTGGGGACAGGGAATAACGAGCAGTACTTC
size: NA; D: TRBD2; J: TRBJ2-2; V: TRBV28; CDR3: CASSLSERLAGTGELFF; DNA: TGTGCCAGCAGTTTAAGCGAGCGACTAGCCGGGACCGGGGAGCTGTTTTTT
size: NA; D: TRBD1; J: TRBJ1-3; V: TRBV5-4; CDR3: CASSLGGQISGNTIYF; DNA: TGTGCCAGCAGCTTGGGGGGACAGATCTCTGGAAACACCATATATTTT
size: NA; D: TRBD2; J: TRBJ2-1; V: TRBV7-9; CDR3: CASTKGRVVSEQFF; DNA: TGTGCCAGCACCAAGGGGAGGGTTGTCAGTGAGCAGTTCTTC
size: NA; D: NA; J: TRBJ1-1; V: TRBV4-2; CDR3: CASSQGTPEAFF; DNA: TGTGCCAGCAGCCAAGGGACACCTGAAGCTTTCTTT
size: NA; D: NA; J: TRBJ2-7; V: TRBV2; CDR3: CASIDYEQYF; DNA: TGTGCCAGCATTGACTACGAGCAGTACTTC
size: NA; D: NA; J: TRBJ2-1; V: TRBV28; CDR3: CASSTNPTGRRYNEQFF; DNA: TGTGCCAGCAGTACCAACCCTACAGGAAGAAGGTACAATGAGCAGTTCTTC